This T cell receptor beta chain was captured by sequencing in a study of beta chain features in type 1 diabetes. Study overall: Across every sample, about 110 million sorted cells were examined in total.

Sorting of CD4+ naive, central memory, regulatory and stem cell-like memory cells was performed via CD45RO/CCR7/CD25/CD127/CD95/CD27. Sequenced material consisted of expressed TCRB transcripts (all of the isolated RNA was reverse transcribed). The method was immunoSEQ multiplex PCR; TCRdb's version includes in-frame clones alone and lacks a portion of them. The table records approximately 260,000 clones, roughly 22% of them present only once. Study-wide results and caveats: Among patients, naive, central memory and Treg TCRB repertoires appeared more similar than among healthy donors. Type 1 diabetes patients had TCRB CDR3s that were shorter (moderately but significantly so) in all four CD4+ subsets.

Of note for this clone: The antigen remains undetermined.

There are 12 residues in the CDR3. V lost 7 bases and J lost 6, with 12 bases in between. The germline V gene has CDR1 SGHRS and CDR2 YFSETQ. This receptor was taken from a woman in her thirties or forties with type 1 diabetes. The rearrangement uses TRBV5-1 and TRBJ2-3; no clear D gene. The sequenced sample consisted of naive CD4+ T cells from blood. CDR3 protein: CASHRPGDTQYF. The CDR3 nucleotides read TGCGCCAGCCACCGTCCCGGGGATACGCAGTATTTT. Drawing the rest from reference TRBV5-1 and TRBJ2-3, the complete variable domain is KAGVTQTPRYLIKTRGQQVTLSCSPISGHRSVSWYQQTPGQGLQFLFEYFSETQRNKGNFPGRFSGRQFSNSRSEMNVSTLELGDSALYLCASHRPGDTQYFGPGTRLTVL.